One and the same sample provided the 19 T cell receptor beta chains below, sequenced in a study of T cells in Graves' hyperthyroidism and ophthalmopathy (dated by TCRdb to about 2019). Receptor amplification or capture employed multiplex PCR. Sequenced on an Illumina HiSeq 2000. TCR beta CDR3 regions were amplified from RNA transcripts. A first-round RT-PCR of the TCR CDR3 used the HTBI primer set with the Qiagen OneStep RT-PCR kit. TCRdb reran the public reads through fastp at Q25 and MiXCR, keeping productive beta chains. A single entry per CDR3 protein holds the most common genes and DNA from its merged rows. Here the sample has about 380,000 distinct CDR3 sequences; about 18% occur a single time. The ten largest clones take up 40% to 45% of the sample. The sample comprised blood. The receptors shown here come from a man aged 18 to 29 with Graves' ophthalmopathy.

This clonotype has just a few counts. This rearrangement joins TRBV7-9 to TRBJ2-1, with D perhaps matching TRBD1 or TRBD2 (5 bases each). Germline V gives CDR1 SEHNR, CDR2 FQNEAQ (reference sequence). The CDR3 contains 14 residues. V lost 5 bases, J lost 15 bases, and 23 bases lay in between. The CDR3 coding sequence is TGTGCCAGCAGCCTCCTAGGAGACAGCGAAGAGGGGTTCTTC. Residues: CASSLLGDSEEGFF.

This rearrangement joins TRBV11-2 to TRBJ2-7; the D is unclear. Germline CDR1 is SGHAT and CDR2 is FQNNGV. V lost 5 bases, J lost 5 bases, and 19 bases lay in between. CDR3 size: 15 residues. The CDR3, as DNA: TGTGCCAGCAGCCGTCACAGTGCCCTAAGGGACGAGCAGTACTTC. Translating it yields CASSRHSALRDEQYF. Full variable domain (remainder filled in from reference TRBV11-2 and TRBJ2-7): EAGVAQSPRYKIIEKRQSVAFWCNPISGHATLYWYQQILGQGPKLLIQFQNNGVVDDSQLPKDRFSAERLKGVDSTLKIQPAKLEDSAVYLCASSRHSALRDEQYFGPGTRLTVT.

The V call is TRBV7-8, the J call TRBJ2-5, with 9 bases that match TRBD2. V shed 1 base and J 7 bases; nucleotides not matched to a gene: 7. Germline V gene lookup returns CDR1 SGHVS and CDR2 FQNEAQ. This CDR3 has 15 residues. This chain's CDR3 is CASSLGAGGVGTQYF. The CDR3 region has the DNA TGTGCCAGCAGCTTAGGGGCGGGGGGGGTTGGGACCCAGTACTTC.

The chain is built from TRBV13 and TRBJ2-3; D is perhaps TRBD1 (5 bases). The CDR3 is made up of 14 amino acids. Germline V gene data show CDR1 as PRHDT and CDR2 as FYEKMQ (reference sequence). Trimming left V 7 bases short and J 2 bases short, with 13 bases between. The CDR3: CASTFRTFTDTQYF. DNA for the CDR3: TGTGCCAGCACCTTTAGGACATTCACAGATACGCAGTATTTT.

This clonotype came up many times. The chain uses TRBV27 and TRBJ2-7; the match to TRBD2 covers 9 bases. CDR1 and CDR2 from the germline V gene are MNHEY and SMNVEV (reference sequence). This CDR3 is built from 16 residues. V was pared by 4 bases and J by 6 bases, with 13 bases of the junction left unmatched. The CDR3: CASSCPSGVPSREQYF. The CDR3 bases are TGTGCCAGCAGTTGCCCTAGCGGGGTACCTTCTCGCGAGCAGTACTTC.

There are many counts of this clonotype. The chain links TRBV7-9 to TRBJ1-1, with D possibly TRBD1 on 5 matching bases. This CDR3 region has 16 residues. CDR1 is SEHNR, CDR2 FQNEAQ, per germline (reference sequence). Trimming shortened V by 5 bases and J by 8 bases, and 24 bases separated the two germline ends. The CDR3 region has the DNA TGTGCCAGCAGCCACACCCTCCCAAAGGGGCTTGGCGAAGCTTTCTTT. This codes for CASSHTLPKGLGEAFF.

The sample holds a few counts of this clonotype. A read error is possible here, since a much larger clone lies one base away. The chain recombines TRBV6-5 with TRBJ2-3; 9 positions agree with TRBD2. Trimming cost V 0 bases and J 2 bases; bases outside gene matches: 12. The CDR3 is 19 amino acids. Germline-derived CDR1 and CDR2 are MNHEY and SVGAGI. Here the CDR3 reads CASSYSFSLSGGDTDTQYF. The CDR3, as DNA: TGTGCCAGCAGTTACTCCTTCTCACTTAGCGGGGGAGACACAGATACGCAGTATTTT.

This clonotype occurred many times. The rearrangement joins TRBV5-1 to TRBJ1-1; 7 nucleotides line up with TRBD1. This CDR3 spans 15 amino acids. Germline CDR1 and CDR2: SGHRS and YFSETQ. Trimming took 4 bases from V and 3 from J; bases not matched to a gene: 9. The CDR3, as DNA: TGCGCCAGCAGCCGCCGACAGGGATTGGACACTGAAGCTTTCTTT. Translating it yields CASSRRQGLDTEAFF.

This clonotype was observed many times. The rearrangement links TRBV7-9 to TRBJ2-7; 7 bases are shared with TRBD1. Trimming at V came to 0 bases and at J to 5 bases, leaving 4 bases not matched to a gene. The CDR3 contains 14 residues. Germline V lookup: CDR1 SEHNR, CDR2 FQNEAQ (reference sequence). The CDR3 bases are TGTGCCAGCAGCTTAGCCTACAGGGGCGACGAGCAGTACTTC. This translates into CASSLAYRGDEQYF.

The chain couples TRBV12-3 or TRBV12-4 to TRBJ2-5; 13 positions agree with TRBD2. V lost 5 bases and J lost 5; bases outside the gene matches: 14. The CDR3 length is 18 residues. The CDR3 bases are TGTGCCAGCAGTGCCCAACTAGCGGGGGGGCCCATGGAGGAGACCCAGTACTTC. It yields the protein CASSAQLAGGPMEETQYF.

The chain has TRBV25-1 and TRBJ2-5, with 7 bases lining up with TRBD1. The CDR3 has 17 amino acids. J gave up 0 bases and V 2 bases, and 9 bases lay outside the gene matches. CDR1 is MGHDK, CDR2 SYGVNS, per germline. The CDR3 DNA reads as TGTGCCAGCAGTGAAAATAATAACAGGGGTTACCAAGAGACCCAGTACTTC. Residues: CASSENNNRGYQETQYF.

This clonotype was seen ten or more times. The chain carries TRBV5-1 and TRBJ1-2, with a weak D call TRBD1 (5 bases). The ends were cut back, 0 bases at V and 1 base at J, with 10 bases in the middle. Germline loops: CDR1 SGHRS, CDR2 YFSETQ. The CDR3 runs to 15 residues. CDR3 loop: CASSLGSTDNYGYTF. The CDR3, as DNA: TGCGCCAGCAGCTTGGGATCGACAGATAACTATGGCTACACCTTC.

At least ten counts were recorded for this clonotype. V is TRBV12-3 or TRBV12-4 and J is TRBJ1-6, with D unclear. CDR3 length: 15 amino acids. V lost 6 bases and J lost 1, with 10 bases in between. The CDR3 spells CASRLDMSYNSPLHF. The CDR3, as DNA: TGTGCCAGCAGACTTGACATGTCCTATAATTCACCCCTCCACTTT.

This clonotype showed up many times. V is TRBV11-2 and J is TRBJ1-4; D gene ambiguous. The V and J ends lost 5 bases and 8 bases respectively, with 9 bases between them. CDR3 length: 12 residues. Germline V gene sequence: CDR1 SGHAT, CDR2 FQNNGV. This chain's CDR3 is CASSEMREKLFF. The CDR3 DNA is TGTGCCAGCAGCGAAATGAGGGAAAAACTGTTTTTT.

The genes are TRBV6-1 and TRBJ1-2, with D perhaps matching TRBD1 (5 bases). The V and J ends lost 6 bases and 0 bases respectively, with 20 bases between them. The CDR3 has 17 amino acids. CDR1 and CDR2 from the germline V gene are MNHNS and SASEGT. CDR3 sequence (DNA): TGTGCCAGCAGCCAACCCCGGGGGGGTTCAGCTAACTATGGCTACACCTTC. It translates to CASSQPRGGSANYGYTF.

This chain links TRBV13 with TRBJ1-6; D is unclear. The CDR3 is 16 residues long. Germline values: CDR1 PRHDT, CDR2 FYEKMQ (reference sequence). Deletions cut 3 bases from V and 0 bases from J, with 9 bases between. CDR3 in DNA: TGTGCCAGCAGCTTGTATCGACGCTCCTATAATTCACCCCTCCACTTT. Translating gives CASSLYRRSYNSPLHF.

This clonotype has ten or more counts. V usage is TRBV5-1 and J usage is TRBJ2-7, with 8 positions matching TRBD1. V was clipped by 0 bases and J by 3 bases; unmatched bases: 5. The CDR3 consists of 15 residues. Germline CDR1 reads SGHRS; CDR2 reads YFSETQ. CDR3 protein: CASSLGGQASYEQYF. The CDR3 DNA follows: TGCGCCAGCAGCTTGGGGGGACAGGCAAGCTACGAGCAGTACTTC.

In this sample, this clonotype turned up many times. The CDR3 DNA sequence: TGTGCCAGCAGCTTAGTCGGGGCAGGACAAAACTATGGCTACACCTTC. It yields the protein CASSLVGAGQNYGYTF. The chain combines TRBV7-2 with TRBJ1-2, with a possible D match to TRBD1 (5 bases). Trimming pared 1 base from V and 2 bases from J, leaving 14 bases between. Germline V CDR1 and CDR2: SGHTA, FQGNSA. CDR3 length: 16 amino acids.

Ten or more counts support this clonotype. The chain uses TRBV7-8 and TRBJ1-1; no clear D. The CDR3 is 14 residues long. Germline V CDR1 and CDR2: SGHVS, FQNEAQ. V gave up 8 bases and J gave up 5 bases, with 18 bases separating them. The DNA for the CDR3 is TGTGCCAGCGGATGGAGGAACAGAGGGACTGAAGCTTTCTTT. Its translation is CASGWRNRGTEAFF.